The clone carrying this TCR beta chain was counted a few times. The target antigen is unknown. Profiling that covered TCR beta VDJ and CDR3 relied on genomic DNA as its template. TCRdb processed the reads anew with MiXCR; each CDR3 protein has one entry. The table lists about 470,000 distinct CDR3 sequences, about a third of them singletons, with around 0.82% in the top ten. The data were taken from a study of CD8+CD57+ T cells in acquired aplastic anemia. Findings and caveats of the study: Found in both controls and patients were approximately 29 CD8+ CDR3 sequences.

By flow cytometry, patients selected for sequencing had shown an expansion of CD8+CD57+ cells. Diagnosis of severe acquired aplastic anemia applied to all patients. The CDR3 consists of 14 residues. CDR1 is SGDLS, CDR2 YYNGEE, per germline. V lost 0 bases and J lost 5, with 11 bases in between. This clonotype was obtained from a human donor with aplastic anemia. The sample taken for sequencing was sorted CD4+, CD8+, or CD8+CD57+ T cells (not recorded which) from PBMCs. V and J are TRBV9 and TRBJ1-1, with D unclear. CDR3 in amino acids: CASSVATVGTEAFF. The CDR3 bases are TGTGCCAGCAGCGTAGCCACAGTTGGTACTGAAGCTTTCTTT.